This is a list of T cell receptor beta chains from one sample in a study of cytomegalovirus exposure and HLA in healthy donors. The protocol was immunoSEQ multiplex PCR, while the TCRdb copy is restricted to in-frame clones and leaves out a portion. The top ten hold 1.3% of the sample, which has some 150,000 clones, about 80% seen once. The sample taken for sequencing was PBMCs. These receptors all come from a woman in her 50s in good health and CMV-seronegative. CDR3s include the opening cysteine and the closing phenylalanine or tryptophan. The D gene is left open where the match is weak. Expanded clones get a size class; other rows say once, few or many, or leave the size out.

j_call: TRBJ1-2; d_call: .; v_call: TRBV29-1; clone_size: .; cdr3_nt: TGCAGCGTTGTGGACACCCCTAACTATGGCTACACCTTC; cdr3_aa: CSVVDTPNYGYTF
j_call: TRBJ1-3; d_call: .; v_call: TRBV21-1; clone_size: .; cdr3_nt: TGTGCCAGCAGCGATCGACAGGGGTCCCTTTCATCTGGAAACACCATATATTTT; cdr3_aa: CASSDRQGSLSSGNTIYF
j_call: TRBJ2-5; d_call: .; v_call: TRBV6-6; clone_size: .; cdr3_nt: TGTGCCAGCAGTTACCATTCGGGGGTTCGGGAGACCCAGTACTTC; cdr3_aa: CASSYHSGVRETQYF
j_call: TRBJ2-5; d_call: TRBD2; v_call: TRBV5-5; clone_size: .; cdr3_nt: TGTGCCAGCAGCTTGGTGGTTCTAGCGGGAGCATGGGAGACCCAGTACTTC; cdr3_aa: CASSLVVLAGAWETQYF
j_call: TRBJ2-5; d_call: .; v_call: TRBV11-2; clone_size: .; cdr3_nt: TGTGCCAGCAGCTTCGGGTTTTTGGAGACCCAGTACTTC; cdr3_aa: CASSFGFLETQYF
j_call: TRBJ1-2; d_call: TRBD1; v_call: TRBV7-6; clone_size: .; cdr3_nt: TGTGCCAGCAGCCCCGAACCCGACAGGGGGCTTGGCTACACCTTC; cdr3_aa: CASSPEPDRGLGYTF
j_call: TRBJ2-3; d_call: .; v_call: TRBV5-4; clone_size: .; cdr3_nt: TGTGTCACGGAAATGGAGGGGCGCTTGAGCACAGATACGCAGTATTTT; cdr3_aa: CVTEMEGRLSTDTQYF
j_call: TRBJ2-4; d_call: TRBD1; v_call: TRBV19; clone_size: .; cdr3_nt: TGTGCCAGTATTCCGACCAAGCTGACAGGGCAGTTGGCCAAAAACATTCAGTACTTC; cdr3_aa: CASIPTKLTGQLAKNIQYF
j_call: TRBJ2-7; d_call: TRBD1; v_call: TRBV12-5; clone_size: .; cdr3_nt: TGTGCTAGTGGCCCGGACAGGGGTTTCGAGCAGTACTTC; cdr3_aa: CASGPDRGFEQYF
j_call: TRBJ2-2; d_call: TRBD2; v_call: TRBV2; clone_size: .; cdr3_nt: TGTGCCAGCAGCGTAGCGGGGGGGCCCGGGGAGCTGTTTTTT; cdr3_aa: CASSVAGGPGELFF
j_call: TRBJ2-7; d_call: .; v_call: TRBV27; clone_size: .; cdr3_nt: TGTGCCAGCGTGGGGCAGACAAGACCCTACGAGCAGTACTTC; cdr3_aa: CASVGQTRPYEQYF
j_call: TRBJ2-3; d_call: TRBD2; v_call: TRBV9; clone_size: .; cdr3_nt: TGTGCCAGCAGCGCGACTAGCGGGGGGGGAGATACGCAGTATTTT; cdr3_aa: CASSATSGGGDTQYF
j_call: TRBJ2-7; d_call: .; v_call: TRBV6-1; clone_size: .; cdr3_nt: TGTGCCAGCTTTGTCGGAGGTACCTACGAGCAGTACTTC; cdr3_aa: CASFVGGTYEQYF
j_call: TRBJ2-7; d_call: .; v_call: TRBV7-7; clone_size: .; cdr3_nt: TGTGCTAGCAGCTTACGACTCTCCTCCTACGAGCAGTACTTC; cdr3_aa: CASSLRLSSYEQYF
j_call: TRBJ1-2; d_call: TRBD1; v_call: TRBV7-2; clone_size: .; cdr3_nt: TGTGCCAGCAGCCGAGATGGACAGGCCAACTATGGCTACACCTTC; cdr3_aa: CASSRDGQANYGYTF
j_call: TRBJ1-2; d_call: TRBD1; v_call: TRBV5-8; clone_size: once; cdr3_nt: TGTGCCAGCAGCTCCGGGGACAGGGAGGAGTATGGCTACACCTTC; cdr3_aa: CASSSGDREEYGYTF
j_call: TRBJ1-2; d_call: .; v_call: TRBV11-2; clone_size: .; cdr3_nt: TGTGCCAGCAGCTTAGGACAGACAACTAACTATGGCTACACCTTC; cdr3_aa: CASSLGQTTNYGYTF
j_call: TRBJ1-1; d_call: .; v_call: TRBV29-1; clone_size: .; cdr3_nt: TGCAGCGGACTTTATGTGAACACTGAAGCTTTCTTT; cdr3_aa: CSGLYVNTEAFF
j_call: TRBJ2-1; d_call: TRBD1; v_call: TRBV9; clone_size: .; cdr3_nt: TGTGCCAGCAGCCCCCGACAGGGGAGCTCCTACAATGAGCAGTTCTTC; cdr3_aa: CASSPRQGSSYNEQFF
j_call: TRBJ1-3; d_call: .; v_call: TRBV6-1; clone_size: .; cdr3_nt: TGTGCCATCGCAACAGGGAACGGAAACACCATATATTTT; cdr3_aa: CAIATGNGNTIYF
j_call: TRBJ1-2; d_call: TRBD1; v_call: TRBV10-3; clone_size: .; cdr3_nt: TGTGCCATCAGTGATGCTGGGACAGGGACCTATGGCTACACCTTC; cdr3_aa: CAISDAGTGTYGYTF
j_call: TRBJ2-3; d_call: TRBD2; v_call: TRBV19; clone_size: many; cdr3_nt: TGTGCCAGTAGTGGGCTAGCGGGGGCAGATACGCAGTATTTT; cdr3_aa: CASSGLAGADTQYF
j_call: TRBJ2-4; d_call: .; v_call: TRBV7-2; clone_size: .; cdr3_nt: .; cdr3_aa: CASSLWGRGNYF
j_call: TRBJ1-2; d_call: TRBD1; v_call: TRBV28; clone_size: .; cdr3_nt: TGTGCCAGCAGTTTGACAGGGTTCCTCTATGGCTACACCTTC; cdr3_aa: CASSLTGFLYGYTF
j_call: TRBJ1-2; d_call: .; v_call: TRBV28; clone_size: .; cdr3_nt: TGTGCCAGCAAGGCAGGGCTCGCTCACCTCTATGGCTACACCTTC; cdr3_aa: CASKAGLAHLYGYTF
j_call: TRBJ1-5; d_call: .; v_call: TRBV7-9; clone_size: .; cdr3_nt: TGTGCCAGCAGCTTAGACACCCAGCCCCAGCATTTT; cdr3_aa: CASSLDTQPQHF
j_call: TRBJ2-1; d_call: TRBD1; v_call: TRBV7-2; clone_size: .; cdr3_nt: TGTGCCAGCAGCGAGAGGCGGCAGGGGGTCGGTGAGCAGTTCTTC; cdr3_aa: CASSERRQGVGEQFF
j_call: TRBJ2-3; d_call: .; v_call: TRBV28; clone_size: .; cdr3_nt: TGTGCCAGCAGACCGCCCCAAGCGGTCACAGATACGCAGTATTTT; cdr3_aa: CASRPPQAVTDTQYF
j_call: TRBJ1-3; d_call: .; v_call: TRBV5-6; clone_size: few; cdr3_nt: TGTGCCAGCAGCTTGGGGAGGGCCACGATTACTGGAAACACCATATATTTT; cdr3_aa: CASSLGRATITGNTIYF
j_call: TRBJ1-2; d_call: TRBD1; v_call: TRBV28; clone_size: .; cdr3_nt: TGTGCCAGCAGCCCAGGACAGGGCTATGGCTACACCTTC; cdr3_aa: CASSPGQGYGYTF
j_call: TRBJ2-3; d_call: .; v_call: TRBV11-2; clone_size: .; cdr3_nt: TGTGCCAGTAGTACAGATACGCAGTATTTT; cdr3_aa: CASSTDTQYF
j_call: TRBJ2-7; d_call: .; v_call: TRBV7-2; clone_size: .; cdr3_nt: TGTGCCAGCAGCTTAGGGGGACAAAGCCGCGAGCAGTACTTC; cdr3_aa: CASSLGGQSREQYF
j_call: TRBJ1-1; d_call: TRBD1; v_call: TRBV7-2; clone_size: .; cdr3_nt: TGTGCCAGCAGCTCGCCGACAGGGGGAAAAGGTGAAGCTTTCTTT; cdr3_aa: CASSSPTGGKGEAFF
j_call: TRBJ2-6; d_call: TRBD1; v_call: TRBV5-1; clone_size: .; cdr3_nt: TGCGCCAGCAGCTTGAGTTCGAGGGGGCGATACTCTGGGGCCAACGTCCTGACTTTC; cdr3_aa: CASSLSSRGRYSGANVLTF
j_call: TRBJ2-1; d_call: .; v_call: TRBV4-3; clone_size: few; cdr3_nt: TGCGCCAGCAGCCAAGATAGGTCAGGGATGCAGCAGTTCTTC; cdr3_aa: CASSQDRSGMQQFF
j_call: TRBJ2-2; d_call: TRBD2; v_call: TRBV27; clone_size: .; cdr3_nt: TGTGTCAGCAGTTTGGCGGGGGGGACCGGGGAGCTGTTTTTT; cdr3_aa: CVSSLAGGTGELFF
j_call: TRBJ1-1; d_call: TRBD1; v_call: TRBV19; clone_size: .; cdr3_nt: TGTGCCAGTAGTATACAGGGGGCCACTGAAGCTTTCTTT; cdr3_aa: CASSIQGATEAFF
j_call: TRBJ2-1; d_call: .; v_call: TRBV10-3; clone_size: .; cdr3_nt: TGTGCCATCAGTGAGCCTACGCGAAATGAGCAGTTCTTC; cdr3_aa: CAISEPTRNEQFF
j_call: TRBJ2-7; d_call: .; v_call: TRBV5-1; clone_size: .; cdr3_nt: TGCGCCAGCAGCCCGCGAGGAGGGGGCACCTACGAGCAGTACTTC; cdr3_aa: CASSPRGGGTYEQYF
j_call: TRBJ1-3; d_call: TRBD1; v_call: TRBV4-3; clone_size: few; cdr3_nt: TGCGCCAGCAGCCAACTGAGACAGGGTAATCCCGGCTCTGGAAACACCATATATTTT; cdr3_aa: CASSQLRQGNPGSGNTIYF
j_call: TRBJ2-2; d_call: .; v_call: TRBV7-9; clone_size: .; cdr3_nt: TGTGCCAGCAGCTTAGCAACGACTAAGATCGGGGAGCTGTTTTTT; cdr3_aa: CASSLATTKIGELFF